This TCR beta chain appears in the sequencing data of a study of cytomegalovirus exposure and HLA in healthy donors. Study outcomes and limitations: Later on, analysis showed that most CMV-associated TCR beta chains appeared to be HLA-restricted. Despite most TCR sequences being rare, some public TCRs occurred in many donors. The study designated 160 or so TCR beta chains cytomegalovirus-associated.

V lost 8 bases, J lost 7 bases, and 17 bases lay in between. Germline lookup yields CDR1 MNHNS and CDR2 SASEGT. The CDR3 consists of 14 residues. To note about this clone: Its antigen remains unknown.

PCR involved 60 Vbeta and 13 Jbeta primers. Assay: immunoSEQ multiplex PCR; the TCRdb copy retains only in-frame clones and omits some. Of 180,000 or so clones in the sample, roughly 9.4% were seen once. The specimen sequenced was PBMCs. The J gene is TRBJ1-4, the V gene TRBV6-1; D remains unclear. This TCR was sampled from a woman younger than 45 in good health and CMV-seropositive. The CDR3 loop is CASVRGSGGEKLFF. As DNA, the CDR3 is TGTGCCAGCGTCAGAGGTTCTGGCGGTGAAAAACTGTTTTTT.